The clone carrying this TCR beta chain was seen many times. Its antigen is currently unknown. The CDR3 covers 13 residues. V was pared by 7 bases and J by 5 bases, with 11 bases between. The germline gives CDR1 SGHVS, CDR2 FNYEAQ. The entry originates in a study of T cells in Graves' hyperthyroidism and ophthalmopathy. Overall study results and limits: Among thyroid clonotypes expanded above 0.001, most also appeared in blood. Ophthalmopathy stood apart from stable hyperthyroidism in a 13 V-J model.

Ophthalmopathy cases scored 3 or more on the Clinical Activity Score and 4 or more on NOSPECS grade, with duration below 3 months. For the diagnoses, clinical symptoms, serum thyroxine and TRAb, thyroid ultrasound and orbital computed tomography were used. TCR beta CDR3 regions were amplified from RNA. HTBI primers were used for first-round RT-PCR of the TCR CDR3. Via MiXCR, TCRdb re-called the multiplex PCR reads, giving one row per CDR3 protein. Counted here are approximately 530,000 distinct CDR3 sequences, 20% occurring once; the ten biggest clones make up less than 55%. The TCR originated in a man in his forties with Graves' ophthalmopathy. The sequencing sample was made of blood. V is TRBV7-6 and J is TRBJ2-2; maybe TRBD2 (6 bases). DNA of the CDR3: TGTGCCAGCACCCACCGGGGGACCGGGGAGCTGTTTTTT. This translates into CASTHRGTGELFF. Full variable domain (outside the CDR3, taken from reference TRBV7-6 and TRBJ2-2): GAGVSQSPRYKVTKRGQDVALRCDPISGHVSLYWYRQALGQGPEFLTYFNYEAQQDKSGLPNDRFSAERPEGSISTLTIQRTEQRDSAMYRCASTHRGTGELFFGEGSRLTVL.